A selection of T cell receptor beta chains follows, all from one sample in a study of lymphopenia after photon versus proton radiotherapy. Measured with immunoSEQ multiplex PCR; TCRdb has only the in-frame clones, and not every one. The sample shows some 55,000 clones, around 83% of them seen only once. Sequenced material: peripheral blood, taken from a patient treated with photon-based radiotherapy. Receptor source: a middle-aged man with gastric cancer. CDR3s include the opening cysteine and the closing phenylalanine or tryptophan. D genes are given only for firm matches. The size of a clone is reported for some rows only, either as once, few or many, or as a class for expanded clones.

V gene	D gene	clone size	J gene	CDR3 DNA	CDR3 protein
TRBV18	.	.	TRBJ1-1	TGTGCCAGCTCACCAAGGGCGATCACTGAAGCTTTCTTT	CASSPRAITEAFF
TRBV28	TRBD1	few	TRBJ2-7	TGTGCCAGCAGTCTCCACCACTCGGGGCAGGGGGTGGGTCGGTACTTC	CASSLHHSGQGVGRYF
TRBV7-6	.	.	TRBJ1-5	TGTGCCAGCAGCTTAGCATTGAATCAGCCCCAGCATTTT	CASSLALNQPQHF
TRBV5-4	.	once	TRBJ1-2	TGTGCCAGCAGCTGGCGGGTCGGGGAGGGCTACACCTTC	CASSWRVGEGYTF
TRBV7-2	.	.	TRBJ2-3	TGTGCCAGCAGCTTCGAGAGAACAGATACGCAGTATTTT	CASSFERTDTQYF
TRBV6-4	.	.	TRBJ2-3	TGTGCCAGCAGTGACTCGGGCGGGGCCACAGATACGCAGTATTTT	CASSDSGGATDTQYF
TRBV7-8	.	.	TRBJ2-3	TGTGCCAGCAACCTCAAAGGGTCGACTAGCACAGATACGCAGTATTTT	CASNLKGSTSTDTQYF
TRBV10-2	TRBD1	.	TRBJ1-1	TGCGCCAGCAGAGAAGGGGGCGAAGCTTTCTTT	CASREGGEAFF
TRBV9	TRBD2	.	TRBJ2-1	TGTGCCAGCAGCGAACGACTAGCGGGGTACAATGAGCAGTTCTTC	CASSERLAGYNEQFF
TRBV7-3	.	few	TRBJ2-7	TGTGCCAGCAGCTTAGGGCGGGACTGGGGGTTCGAGCAGTACTTC	CASSLGRDWGFEQYF
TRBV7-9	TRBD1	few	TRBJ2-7	TGTGCCAGCAGCACGGACAGGGGGCGCACCTACGAGCAGTACTTC	CASSTDRGRTYEQYF
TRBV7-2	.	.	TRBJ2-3	TGTGCCAGCAGAAGGGACAGCGGGATGGATACGCAGTATTTT	CASRRDSGMDTQYF
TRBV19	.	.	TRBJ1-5	TGTGCCAGTAGTCCGCTCGAAACAGGCAATCAGCCCCAGCATTTT	CASSPLETGNQPQHF
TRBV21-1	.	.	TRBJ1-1	TGTGCCAGCTGCCCCCACGGCGCTTTCTTT	CASCPHGAFF
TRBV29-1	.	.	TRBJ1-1	TGCAGCGCCCAAAGTGCGGGCGAGGGCACTGAAGCTTTCTTT	CSAQSAGEGTEAFF
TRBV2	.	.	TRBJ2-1	TGTGCCAGCAGTTCCGACAGCTCCTACAATGAGCAGTTCTTC	CASSSDSSYNEQFF
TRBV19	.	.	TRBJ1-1	TGTGCCAGTACCTTCGACATCGTCGACACTGAAGCTTTCTTT	CASTFDIVDTEAFF
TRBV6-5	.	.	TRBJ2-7	TGTGCCAGCAGGATCGGGGGAATGGACGAGCAGTACTTC	CASRIGGMDEQYF
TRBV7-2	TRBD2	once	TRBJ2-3	TGTGCCAGCAGCTTATTTGCCACTAGCGGGAGCTCAGATACGCAGTATTTT	CASSLFATSGSSDTQYF
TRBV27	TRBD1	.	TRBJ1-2	TGTGCCAGCAGAGGGACAGGGGTTTTTGGCTACACCTTC	CASRGTGVFGYTF
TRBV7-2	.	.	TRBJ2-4	TGTGCCAGCAGTCTAGATTGGGCCAAAAACATTCAGTACTTC	CASSLDWAKNIQYF
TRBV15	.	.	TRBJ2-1	TGTGCCACCAGCAGAGATAGTCGGGACAATGAGCAGTTCTTC	CATSRDSRDNEQFF
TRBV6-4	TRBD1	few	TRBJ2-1	TGTGCCAGCAGCCCGGGACAGGGAGGGTCCTACAATGAGCAGTTCTTC	CASSPGQGGSYNEQFF
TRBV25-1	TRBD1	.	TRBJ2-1	TGTGCCAGCAGTGGACAGGGTGGGTACAATGAGCAGTTCTTC	CASSGQGGYNEQFF
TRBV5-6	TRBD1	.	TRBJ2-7	TGTGCCAGCAGCTTGGCCGGGACAGGGGGCTACGAGCAGTACTTC	CASSLAGTGGYEQYF
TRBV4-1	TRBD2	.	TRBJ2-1	TGCGCCAGCAGCCAAGATCTCGGGACTAGCGGGAAGCAGTTCTTC	CASSQDLGTSGKQFF
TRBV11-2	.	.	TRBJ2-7	TGTGCCAGCAGCTTAGAAGGGTATGGGGCCTACGAGCAGTACTTC	CASSLEGYGAYEQYF
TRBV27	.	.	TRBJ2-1	TGTGCCAGCAGTGTAGCGGTTTTCTACAATGAGCAGTTCTTC	CASSVAVFYNEQFF
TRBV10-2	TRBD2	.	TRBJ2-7	TGCGCCAGCAGTGAGTCCACGGGAGGGCCTCCCTACGAGCAGTACTTC	CASSESTGGPPYEQYF